Following are 9 T cell receptor beta chains from one sample sequenced in a study of cytomegalovirus exposure and HLA in healthy donors. The primer mix had 60 Vbeta and 13 Jbeta primers. Assay: immunoSEQ multiplex PCR; the TCRdb copy retains only in-frame clones and omits some. The data contain approximately 130,000 clones, around 80% of them singletons. Sequencing was carried out using PBMCs. The receptors originated from a woman aged 18-29 years in good health and CMV-seronegative.

This rearrangement joins TRBV7-6 to TRBJ2-2; 11 positions agree with TRBD2. There are 16 residues in the CDR3. Germline-derived CDR1 and CDR2 are SGHVS and FNYEAQ. After removal of 3 bases from V and 7 bases from J, the junction contained 7 bases not matched to a gene. Written as DNA, the CDR3 is TGTGCCAGCAGCTTTACTAGCGGGAGTACGTACGGGGAGCTGTTTTTT. It codes for CASSFTSGSTYGELFF.

This clone showed up just a few times. This chain uses TRBV11-2 with TRBJ2-1; 7 nucleotides line up with TRBD1. There are 15 residues in the CDR3. Germline CDR1 is SGHAT and CDR2 is FQNNGV. Trimming at V came to 5 bases and at J to 0 bases, leaving 4 bases not matched to a gene. CDR3 sequence (DNA): TGTGCCAGCAGCCCGGGACAGATCTCCTACAATGAGCAGTTCTTC. Residues: CASSPGQISYNEQFF.

The rearrangement links TRBV2 to TRBJ1-1, with 7 bases fitting TRBD1. Germline values: CDR1 SNHLY, CDR2 FYNNEI. Trimming cost V 7 bases and J 4 bases; bases outside gene matches: 12. The CDR3 loop spans 15 amino acids. The CDR3 region has the DNA TGTGCCAGCAAGGTCCACAGGGGTATTAGCACTGAAGCTTTCTTT. This encodes CASKVHRGISTEAFF.

The rearrangement uses TRBV15 and TRBJ2-4; a weak D match, TRBD1 (6 bases). The CDR3 loop spans 14 amino acids. Trimming removed 2 bases at V and 6 bases at J, with 11 bases between. Looked up from germline, CDR1 is LNHNV and CDR2 is YYDKDF (reference sequence). CDR3 in DNA: TGTGCCACCAGCAGACCTCCGACAGGAAACATTCAGTACTTC. As protein: CATSRPPTGNIQYF.

This chain joins TRBV6-5 and TRBJ1-2; TRBD1 is a possible D gene (6 bases). Trimming removed 4 bases from V and 8 bases from J, with 17 bases in between. Germline CDR1 and CDR2: MNHEY and SVGAGI. The CDR3 contains 14 residues. CDR3 in DNA: TGTGCCAGCAGTTTCCTTACAGGGTCCAACGGCTACACCTTC. Its protein product is CASSFLTGSNGYTF.

This chain's CDR3 is CASSTGGTWGWNEQFF. The CDR3 coding sequence is TGTGCCAGCAGCACGGGGGGGACCTGGGGATGGAATGAGCAGTTCTTC. V gene TRBV9 combines with J gene TRBJ2-1, with TRBD2 matching 8 bases. V lost 4 bases and J lost 7; bases outside the gene matches: 13. Germline lookup yields CDR1 SGDLS and CDR2 YYNGEE. The CDR3 is made up of 16 amino acids.

The genes are TRBV6-4 and TRBJ2-7, with D tentatively TRBD1 (7 bases). V lost 4 bases and J lost 6, with 10 bases in between. Germline CDR1 MRHNA, CDR2 SNTAGT. The CDR3 length is 12 residues. DNA of the CDR3: TGTGCCAGCAGTGGACAGGGAGGCGAGCAGTACTTC. Amino acids: CASSGQGGEQYF.

This chain connects TRBV29-1 to TRBJ2-7, with no clear D. CDR3 length equals 11 residues. Trimming pared 6 bases from V and 4 bases from J, leaving 10 bases between. CDR1 and CDR2 (germline): SQVTM, ANQGSEA. The CDR3 spells CSVLHRYEQYF. The CDR3 nucleotides read TGCAGCGTCCTACACAGATACGAGCAGTACTTC.

The chain recombines TRBV5-5 with TRBJ2-6; TRBD1 might be the D (5 bases). Germline V gives CDR1 SGHKS, CDR2 YYEKEE (reference sequence). The CDR3 loop spans 17 amino acids. Deletions cut 0 bases from V and 0 bases from J, with 10 bases between. CDR3 sequence reads: CASSLGRVGSGANVLTF. In nucleotides, the CDR3 is TGTGCCAGCAGCTTGGGCAGGGTAGGCTCTGGGGCCAACGTCCTGACTTTC.